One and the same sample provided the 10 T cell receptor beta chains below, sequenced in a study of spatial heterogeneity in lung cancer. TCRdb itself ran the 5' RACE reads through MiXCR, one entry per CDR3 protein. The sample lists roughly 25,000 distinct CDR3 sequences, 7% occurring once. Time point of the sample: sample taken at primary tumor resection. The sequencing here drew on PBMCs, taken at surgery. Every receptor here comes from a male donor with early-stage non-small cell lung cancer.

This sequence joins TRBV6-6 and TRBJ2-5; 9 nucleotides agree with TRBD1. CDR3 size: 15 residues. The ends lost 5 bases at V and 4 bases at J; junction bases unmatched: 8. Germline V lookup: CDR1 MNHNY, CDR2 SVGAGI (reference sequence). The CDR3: CASSNTGGKGETQYF. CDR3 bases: TGTGCCAGCAGTAACACAGGGGGCAAAGGAGAGACCCAGTACTTC.

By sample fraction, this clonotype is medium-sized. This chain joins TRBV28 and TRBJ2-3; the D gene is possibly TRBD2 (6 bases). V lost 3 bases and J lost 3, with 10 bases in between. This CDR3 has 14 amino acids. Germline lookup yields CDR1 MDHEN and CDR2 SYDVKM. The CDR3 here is CASSFLSGTDTQYF. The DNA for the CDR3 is TGTGCCAGCAGTTTCCTTAGCGGAACAGATACGCAGTATTTT. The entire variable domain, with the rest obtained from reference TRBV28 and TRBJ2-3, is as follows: DVKVTQSSRYLVKRTGEKVFLECVQDMDHENMFWYRQDPGLGLRLIYFSYDVKMKEKGDIPEGYSVSREKKERFSLILESASTNQTSMYLCASSFLSGTDTQYFGPGTRLTVL.

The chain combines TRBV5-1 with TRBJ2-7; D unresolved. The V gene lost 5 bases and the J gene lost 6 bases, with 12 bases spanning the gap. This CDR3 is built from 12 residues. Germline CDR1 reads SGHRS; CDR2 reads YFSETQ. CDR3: CASSITNAEQYF. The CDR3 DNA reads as TGCGCCAGCAGTATCACAAACGCCGAGCAGTACTTC.

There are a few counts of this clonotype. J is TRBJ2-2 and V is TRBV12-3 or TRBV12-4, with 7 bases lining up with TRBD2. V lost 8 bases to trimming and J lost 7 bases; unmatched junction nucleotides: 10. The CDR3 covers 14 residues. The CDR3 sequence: CASVSSGLGGELFF. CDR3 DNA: TGTGCCAGCGTCTCTAGCGGCCTAGGCGGGGAGCTGTTTTTT.

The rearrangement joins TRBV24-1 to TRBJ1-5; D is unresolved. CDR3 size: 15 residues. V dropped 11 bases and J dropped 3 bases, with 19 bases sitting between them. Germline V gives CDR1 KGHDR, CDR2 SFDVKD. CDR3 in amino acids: CAISGGGSVNQPQHF. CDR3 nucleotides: TGTGCCATCTCTGGAGGAGGTAGTGTCAATCAGCCCCAGCATTTT.

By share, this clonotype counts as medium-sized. CDR3 amino acids: CASSFRDSTDTQYF. The DNA for the CDR3 is TGCGCCAGCAGCTTCCGGGACTCCACAGATACGCAGTATTTT. The genes are TRBV5-1 and TRBJ2-3; D might be TRBD2 (6 bases). V shed 2 bases and J shed 2 bases, with 9 bases lying between them. This CDR3 is built from 14 residues. Germline CDR1 reads SGHRS; CDR2 reads YFSETQ. Complete variable domain (other parts from reference TRBV5-1 and TRBJ2-3): KAGVTQTPRYLIKTRGQQVTLSCSPISGHRSVSWYQQTPGQGLQFLFEYFSETQRNKGNFPGRFSGRQFSNSRSEMNVSTLELGDSALYLCASSFRDSTDTQYFGPGTRLTVL.

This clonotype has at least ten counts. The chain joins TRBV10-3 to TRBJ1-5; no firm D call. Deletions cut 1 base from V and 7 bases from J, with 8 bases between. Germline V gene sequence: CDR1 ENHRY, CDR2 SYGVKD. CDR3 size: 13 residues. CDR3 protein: CAISEFMDQPQHF. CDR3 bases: TGTGCCATCAGTGAGTTCATGGACCAGCCCCAGCATTTT.

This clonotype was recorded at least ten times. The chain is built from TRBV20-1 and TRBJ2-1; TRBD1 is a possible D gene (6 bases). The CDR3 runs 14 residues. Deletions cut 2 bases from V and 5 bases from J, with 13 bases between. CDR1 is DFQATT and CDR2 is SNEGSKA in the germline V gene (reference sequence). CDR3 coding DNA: TGCAGTGCTAGAAGGCAGGGGTGGGACAATGAGCAGTTCTTC. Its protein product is CSARRQGWDNEQFF.

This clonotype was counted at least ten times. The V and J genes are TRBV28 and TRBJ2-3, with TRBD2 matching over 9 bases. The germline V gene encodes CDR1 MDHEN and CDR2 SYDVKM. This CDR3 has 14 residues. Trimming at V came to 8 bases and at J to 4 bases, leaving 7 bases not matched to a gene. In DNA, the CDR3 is TGTGCCAGCTCTGGCGGGAGGGGGGCAGATACGCAGTATTTT. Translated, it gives CASSGGRGADTQYF.

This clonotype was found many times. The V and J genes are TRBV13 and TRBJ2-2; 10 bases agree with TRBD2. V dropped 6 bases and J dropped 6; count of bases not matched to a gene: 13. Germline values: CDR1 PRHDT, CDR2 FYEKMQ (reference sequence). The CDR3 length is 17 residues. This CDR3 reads CASSPHSGLAAAGELFF. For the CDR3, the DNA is TGTGCCAGCAGTCCCCATAGCGGACTAGCGGCCGCCGGGGAGCTGTTTTTT.